Below are 2 T cell receptor beta chains sequenced from a single sample in a study of T cell responses to AZD1222 COVID-19 vaccine. TCRdb's table, derived via immunoSEQ multiplex PCR, lists solely in-frame clones and lacks some. Seen here are roughly 100,000 clones, 70% to 90% observed once, and the top ten hold over 8%. Sequencing used peripheral blood, obtained on day 0 of AZD1222 vaccination. All receptors come from an adult in good health.

The V gene is TRBV27, the J gene TRBJ2-1; 8 nucleotides agree with TRBD2. CDR3 size: 15 residues. CDR1 and CDR2 from the germline V gene are MNHEY and SMNVEV (reference sequence). The V and J ends lost 0 bases and 8 bases, in that order; junction bases with no gene match: 6. In nucleotides, the CDR3 is TGTGCCAGCAGTTTATCCAGGACTAGCACCCATGAGCAGTTCTTC. It yields the protein CASSLSRTSTHEQFF.

The chain uses TRBV4-1 and TRBJ2-7, with 14 bases matching TRBD2. The V gene end was trimmed by 0 bases and the J gene end by 6 bases; junction bases not matched to a gene: 4. The CDR3 has 16 residues. Germline CDR1 MGHRA, CDR2 YSYEKL. DNA of the CDR3: TGCGCCAGCAGCCAAGATAGACTAGCGGGAGGGCTCGAGCAGTACTTC. Translation: CASSQDRLAGGLEQYF.